This entry concerns a single T cell receptor (beta chain). Its antigen is as yet unknown. The PCR made use of 60 Vbeta and 13 Jbeta primers. Profiling relied on immunoSEQ multiplex PCR, and the TCRdb table lists in-frame clones only, not all of them. The table has tens of thousands of clones, nearly 70% seen once. This sample was included in a study of cytomegalovirus exposure and HLA in healthy donors. This CDR3 has 13 amino acids. Germline V lookup: CDR1 MDHEN, CDR2 SYDVKM. Trimming took 5 bases from V and 4 from J, leaving 10 bases between them. Findings of the study overall: Highly shared sequence variants in one cluster were likely a sequencing artifact. Per a prior analysis, the majority of TCR beta V segments were productive roughly 87% or roughly 30% of the time. Some V segments, including TRBV6-2 and TRBV6-3, were excluded as indistinguishable. No immune exposure information besides CMV serostatus was available.

The receptor was derived from a woman in her fifties or sixties in good health and CMV-seropositive. The sample taken for sequencing was PBMCs. The gene calls are TRBV28 and TRBJ2-3; no definite D call. The CDR3 is CASSPPPPDTQYF. The CDR3 bases are TGTGCCAGCAGTCCTCCCCCCCCAGATACGCAGTATTTT.